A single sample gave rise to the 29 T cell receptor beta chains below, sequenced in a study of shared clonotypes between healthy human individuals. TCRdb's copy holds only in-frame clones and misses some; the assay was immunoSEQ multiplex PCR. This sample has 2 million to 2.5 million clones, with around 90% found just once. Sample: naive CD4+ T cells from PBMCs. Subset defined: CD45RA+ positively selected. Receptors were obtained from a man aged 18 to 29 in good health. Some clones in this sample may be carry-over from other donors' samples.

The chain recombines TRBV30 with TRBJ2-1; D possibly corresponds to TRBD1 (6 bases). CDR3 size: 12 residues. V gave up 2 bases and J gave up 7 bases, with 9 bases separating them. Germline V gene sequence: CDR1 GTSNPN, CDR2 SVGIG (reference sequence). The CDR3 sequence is CAWSRTANEQFF. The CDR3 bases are TGTGCCTGGAGTAGGACAGCGAATGAGCAGTTCTTC.

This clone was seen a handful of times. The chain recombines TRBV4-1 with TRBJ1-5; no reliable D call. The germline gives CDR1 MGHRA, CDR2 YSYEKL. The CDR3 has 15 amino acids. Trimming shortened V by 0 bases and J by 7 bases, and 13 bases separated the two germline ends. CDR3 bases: TGCGCCAGCAGCCAAGATTTTGGGTCAGGACAGCCCCAGCATTTT. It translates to CASSQDFGSGQPQHF.

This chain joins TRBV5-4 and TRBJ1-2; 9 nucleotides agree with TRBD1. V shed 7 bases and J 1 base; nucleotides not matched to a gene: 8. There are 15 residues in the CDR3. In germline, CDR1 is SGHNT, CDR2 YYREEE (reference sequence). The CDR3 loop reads CASHGQGRNNYGYTF. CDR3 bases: TGTGCCAGCCATGGACAGGGGAGAAATAACTATGGCTACACCTTC.

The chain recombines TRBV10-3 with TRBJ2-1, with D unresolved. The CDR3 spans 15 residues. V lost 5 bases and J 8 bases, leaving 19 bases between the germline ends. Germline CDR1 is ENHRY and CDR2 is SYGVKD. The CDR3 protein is CAISRSSPEVDEQFF. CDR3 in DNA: TGTGCCATCAGTAGGAGTAGCCCAGAGGTCGATGAGCAGTTCTTC.

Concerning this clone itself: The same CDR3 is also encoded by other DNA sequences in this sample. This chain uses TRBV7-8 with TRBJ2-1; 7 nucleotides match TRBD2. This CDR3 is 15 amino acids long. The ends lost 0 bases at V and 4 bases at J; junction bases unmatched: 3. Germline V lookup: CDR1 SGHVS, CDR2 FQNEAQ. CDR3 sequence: CASSLAGGAYNEQFF. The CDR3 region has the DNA TGTGCCAGCAGCTTAGCGGGAGGGGCGTACAATGAGCAGTTCTTC.

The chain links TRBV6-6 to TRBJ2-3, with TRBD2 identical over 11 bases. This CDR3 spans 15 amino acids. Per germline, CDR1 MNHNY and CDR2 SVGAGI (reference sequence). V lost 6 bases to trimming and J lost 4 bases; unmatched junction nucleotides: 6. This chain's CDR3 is CASRPGLAGADTQYF. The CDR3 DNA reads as TGTGCCAGCAGGCCAGGACTAGCGGGTGCAGATACGCAGTATTTT.

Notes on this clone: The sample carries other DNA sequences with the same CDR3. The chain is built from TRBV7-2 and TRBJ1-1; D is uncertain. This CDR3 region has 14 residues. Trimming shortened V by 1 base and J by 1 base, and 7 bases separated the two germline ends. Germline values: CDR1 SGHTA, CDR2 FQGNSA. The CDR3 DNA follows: TGTGCCAGCAGCTTAGTAGGAAGGAACACTGAAGCTTTCTTT. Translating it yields CASSLVGRNTEAFF.

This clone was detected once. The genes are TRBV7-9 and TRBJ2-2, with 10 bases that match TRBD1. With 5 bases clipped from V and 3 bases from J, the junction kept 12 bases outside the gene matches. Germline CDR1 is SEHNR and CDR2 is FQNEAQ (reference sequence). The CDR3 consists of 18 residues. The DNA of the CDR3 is TGTGCCAGCAGCCGCGTTTTGGGACAGGGGATATACACCGGGGAGCTGTTTTTT. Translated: CASSRVLGQGIYTGELFF.

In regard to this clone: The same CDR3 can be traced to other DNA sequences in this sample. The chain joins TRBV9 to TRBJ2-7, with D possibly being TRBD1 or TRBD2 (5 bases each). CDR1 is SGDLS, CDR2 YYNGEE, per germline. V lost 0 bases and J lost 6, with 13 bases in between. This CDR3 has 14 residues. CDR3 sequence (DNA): TGTGCCAGCAGCGTAGCCGGGACGACGGGCGAGCAGTACTTC. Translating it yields CASSVAGTTGEQYF.

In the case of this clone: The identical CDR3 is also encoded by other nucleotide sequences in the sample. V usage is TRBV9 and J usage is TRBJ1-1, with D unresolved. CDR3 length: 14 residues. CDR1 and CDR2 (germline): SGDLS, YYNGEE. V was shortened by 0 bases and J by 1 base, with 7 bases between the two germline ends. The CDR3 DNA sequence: TGTGCCAGCAGCGTAGTCGGCCAGAACACTGAAGCTTTCTTT. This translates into CASSVVGQNTEAFF.

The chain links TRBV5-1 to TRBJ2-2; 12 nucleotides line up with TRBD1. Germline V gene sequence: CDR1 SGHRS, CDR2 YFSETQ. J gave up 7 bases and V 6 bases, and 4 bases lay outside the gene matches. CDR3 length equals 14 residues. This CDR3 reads CASKGQGADGELFF. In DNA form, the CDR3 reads TGCGCCAGCAAGGGACAGGGGGCCGACGGGGAGCTGTTTTTT.

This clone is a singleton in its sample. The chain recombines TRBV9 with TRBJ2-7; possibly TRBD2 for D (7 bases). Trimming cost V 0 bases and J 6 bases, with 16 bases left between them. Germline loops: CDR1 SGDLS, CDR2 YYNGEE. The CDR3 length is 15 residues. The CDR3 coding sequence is TGTGCCAGCAGCGTAGTTGGGGGGGCATCGAGCGAGCAGTACTTC. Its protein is CASSVVGGASSEQYF.

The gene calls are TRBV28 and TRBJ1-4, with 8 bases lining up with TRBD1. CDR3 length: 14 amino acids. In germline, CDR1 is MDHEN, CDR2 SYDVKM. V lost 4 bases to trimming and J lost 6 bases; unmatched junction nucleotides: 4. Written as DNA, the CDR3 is TGTGCCAGCAGTTCTTACAGGGGGGATGAAAAACTGTTTTTT. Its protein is CASSSYRGDEKLFF.

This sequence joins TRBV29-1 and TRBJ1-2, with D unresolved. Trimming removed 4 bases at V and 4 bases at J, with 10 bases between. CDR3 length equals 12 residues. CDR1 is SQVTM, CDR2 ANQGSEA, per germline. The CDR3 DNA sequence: TGCAGCGTTGCCGCCGACCTCTATGGCTACACCTTC. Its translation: CSVAADLYGYTF.

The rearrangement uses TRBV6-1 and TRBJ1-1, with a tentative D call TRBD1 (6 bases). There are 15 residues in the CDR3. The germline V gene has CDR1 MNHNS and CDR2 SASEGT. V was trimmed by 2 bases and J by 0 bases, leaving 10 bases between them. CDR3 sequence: CASSELGGMNTEAFF. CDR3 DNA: TGTGCCAGCAGTGAATTAGGGGGAATGAACACTGAAGCTTTCTTT.

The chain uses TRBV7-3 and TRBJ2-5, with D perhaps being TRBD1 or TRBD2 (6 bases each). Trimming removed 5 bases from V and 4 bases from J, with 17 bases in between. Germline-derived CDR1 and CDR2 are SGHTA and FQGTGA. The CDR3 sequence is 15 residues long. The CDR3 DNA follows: TGTGCCAGCAGCCCCGAGGGGGGACGGGGAGAGACCCAGTACTTC. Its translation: CASSPEGGRGETQYF.

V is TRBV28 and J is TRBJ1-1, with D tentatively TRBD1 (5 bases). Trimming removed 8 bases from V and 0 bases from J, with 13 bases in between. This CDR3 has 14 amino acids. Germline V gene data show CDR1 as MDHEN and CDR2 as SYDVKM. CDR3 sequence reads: CASGWWGVNTEAFF. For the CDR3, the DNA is TGTGCCAGCGGTTGGTGGGGCGTGAACACTGAAGCTTTCTTT.

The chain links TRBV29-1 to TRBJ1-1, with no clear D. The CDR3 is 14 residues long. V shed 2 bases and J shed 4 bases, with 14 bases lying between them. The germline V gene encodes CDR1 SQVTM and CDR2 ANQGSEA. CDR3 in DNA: TGCAGCGTTGAATGGCGGCCGGGAGGCACTGAAGCTTTCTTT. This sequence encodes CSVEWRPGGTEAFF. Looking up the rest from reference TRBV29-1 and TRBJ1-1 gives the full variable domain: SAVISQKPSRDICQRGTSLTIQCQVDSQVTMMFWYRQQPGQSLTLIATANQGSEATYESGFVIDKFPISRPNLTFSTLTVSNMSPEDSSIYLCSVEWRPGGTEAFFGQGTRLTVV.

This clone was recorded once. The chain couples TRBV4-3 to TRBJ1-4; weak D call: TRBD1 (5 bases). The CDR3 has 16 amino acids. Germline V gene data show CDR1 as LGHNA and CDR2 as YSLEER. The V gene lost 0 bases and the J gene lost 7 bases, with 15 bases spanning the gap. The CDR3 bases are TGCGCCAGCAGCCAAGATAGCGGGGGATGGGGTGAAAAACTGTTTTTT. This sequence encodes CASSQDSGGWGEKLFF.

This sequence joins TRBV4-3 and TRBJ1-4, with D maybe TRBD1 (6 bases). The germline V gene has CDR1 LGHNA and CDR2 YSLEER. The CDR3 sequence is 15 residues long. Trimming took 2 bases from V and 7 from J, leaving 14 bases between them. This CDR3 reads CASSQTPGGLEKLFF. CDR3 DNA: TGCGCCAGCAGCCAAACGCCTGGGGGGCTTGAAAAACTGTTTTTT.

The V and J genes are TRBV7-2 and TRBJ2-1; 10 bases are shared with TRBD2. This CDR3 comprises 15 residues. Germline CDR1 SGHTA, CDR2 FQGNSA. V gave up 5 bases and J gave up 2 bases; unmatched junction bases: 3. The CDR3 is CASSVLAGAYNEQFF. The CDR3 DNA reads TGTGCCAGCAGCGTTCTAGCGGGAGCCTACAATGAGCAGTTCTTC. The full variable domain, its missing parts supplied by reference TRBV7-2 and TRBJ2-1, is GAGVSQSPSNKVTEKGKDVELRCDPISGHTALYWYRQSLGQGLEFLIYFQGNSAPDKSGLPSDRFSAERTGGSVSTLTIQRTQQEDSAVYLCASSVLAGAYNEQFFGPGTRLTVL.

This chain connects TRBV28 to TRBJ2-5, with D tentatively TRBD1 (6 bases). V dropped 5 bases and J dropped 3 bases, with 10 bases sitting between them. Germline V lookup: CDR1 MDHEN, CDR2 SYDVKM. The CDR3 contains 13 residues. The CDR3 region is CASSDRDKETQYF. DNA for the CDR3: TGTGCCAGCAGTGACCGGGACAAAGAGACCCAGTACTTC.

CDR3 amino acids: CASTNPGDRPRMYF. In nucleotides, the CDR3 is TGTGCCAGCACCAACCCCGGGGACCGGCCGAGGATGTACTTC. The chain recombines TRBV6-5 with TRBJ2-7; tentatively, D is TRBD1 or TRBD2 (5 bases each). V dropped 7 bases and J dropped 12 bases, with 25 bases sitting between them. This CDR3 is 14 amino acids long. Germline CDR1 and CDR2: MNHEY and SVGAGI.

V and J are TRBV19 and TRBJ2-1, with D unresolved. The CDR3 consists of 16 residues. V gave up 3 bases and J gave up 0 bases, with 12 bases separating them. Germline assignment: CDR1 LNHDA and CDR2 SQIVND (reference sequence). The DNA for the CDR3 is TGTGCCAGTAGTATCTATCCCCGGTCCTCCTACAATGAGCAGTTCTTC. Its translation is CASSIYPRSSYNEQFF.

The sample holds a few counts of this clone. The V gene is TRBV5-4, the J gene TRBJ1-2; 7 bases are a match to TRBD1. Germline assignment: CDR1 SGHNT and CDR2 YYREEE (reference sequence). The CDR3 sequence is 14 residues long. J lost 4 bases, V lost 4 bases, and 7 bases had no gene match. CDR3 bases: TGTGCCAGCAGCCCCAAGGGGGCGGCCTATGGCTACACCTTC. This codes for CASSPKGAAYGYTF. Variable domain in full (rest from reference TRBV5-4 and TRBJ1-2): ETGVTQSPTHLIKTRGQQVTLRCSSQSGHNTVSWYQQALGQGPQFIFQYYREEENGRGNFPPRFSGLQFPNYSSELNVNALELDDSALYLCASSPKGAAYGYTFGSGTRLTVV.

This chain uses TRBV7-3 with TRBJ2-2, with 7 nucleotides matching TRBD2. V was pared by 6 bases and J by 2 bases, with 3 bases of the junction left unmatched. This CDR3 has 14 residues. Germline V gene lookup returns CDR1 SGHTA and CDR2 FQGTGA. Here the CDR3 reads CASSWDYNTGELFF. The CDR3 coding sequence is TGTGCCAGCAGTTGGGACTATAACACCGGGGAGCTGTTTTTT. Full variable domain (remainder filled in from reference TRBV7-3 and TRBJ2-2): GAGVSQTPSNKVTEKGKYVELRCDPISGHTALYWYRQSLGQGPEFLIYFQGTGAADDSGLPNDRFFAVRPEGSVSTLKIQRTERGDSAVYLCASSWDYNTGELFFGEGSRLTVL.

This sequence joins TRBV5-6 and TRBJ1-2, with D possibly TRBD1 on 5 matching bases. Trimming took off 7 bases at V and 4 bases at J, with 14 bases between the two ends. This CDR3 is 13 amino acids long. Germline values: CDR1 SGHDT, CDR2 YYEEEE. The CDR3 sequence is CASGAGPGYGYTF. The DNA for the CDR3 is TGTGCCAGCGGGGCAGGGCCGGGCTATGGCTACACCTTC.

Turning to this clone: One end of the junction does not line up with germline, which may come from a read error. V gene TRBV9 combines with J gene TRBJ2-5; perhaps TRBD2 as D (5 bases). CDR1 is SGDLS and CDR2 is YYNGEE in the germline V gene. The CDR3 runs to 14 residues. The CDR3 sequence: CASSLRTGREAQYF. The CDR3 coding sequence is TGTGCCAGCAGCTTGAGGACTGGAAGAGAGGCCCAGTACTTC.

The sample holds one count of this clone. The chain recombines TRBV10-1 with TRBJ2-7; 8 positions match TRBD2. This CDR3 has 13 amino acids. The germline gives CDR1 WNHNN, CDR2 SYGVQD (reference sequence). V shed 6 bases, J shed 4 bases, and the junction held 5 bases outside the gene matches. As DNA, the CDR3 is TGCGCCAGCAGAACTAGCGGCAGGTACGAGCAGTACTTC. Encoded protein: CASRTSGRYEQYF.